The 25 T cell receptor beta chains presented below share a single source sample, sequenced in a study of blood T cell repertoires in COVID-19. Measured with immunoSEQ multiplex PCR; TCRdb has only the in-frame clones, and not every one. The table has over 130,000 clones, 84% seen once. Material: PBMCs or T cells enriched from blood (not recorded which). The receptors come from a middle-aged man in a cohort exposed to, infected with or recovered from COVID-19 (not recorded which).

The chain has TRBV10-2 and TRBJ1-2; weak D call: TRBD1 (5 bases). CDR3 length: 13 residues. Germline V gene lookup returns CDR1 WSHSY and CDR2 SAAADI. Trimming cost V 2 bases and J 8 bases, with 12 bases left between them. CDR3 DNA: TGCGCCAGCAGTGAGATTGGCGGGGACGGCTACACCTTC. Its protein is CASSEIGGDGYTF.

The gene calls are TRBV20-1 and TRBJ2-5, with no clear D. Germline V CDR1 and CDR2: DFQATT, SNEGSKA (reference sequence). The CDR3 has 11 residues. Trimming took 3 bases from V and 1 from J, leaving 3 bases between them. The CDR3 DNA is TGCAGTGCTAGTCGCCAAGAGACCCAGTACTTC. It specifies CSASRQETQYF.

The CDR3 loop reads CASSSTYSTEAFF. CDR3 nucleotide sequence: TGTGCCAGCAGTTCGACATACTCCACTGAAGCTTTCTTT. The chain has TRBV25-1 and TRBJ1-1; D remains unclear. Per germline, CDR1 MGHDK and CDR2 SYGVNS. V lost 5 bases and J lost 4, with 11 bases in between. This CDR3 region has 13 residues.

The J gene is TRBJ2-3, the V gene TRBV7-9; 7 nucleotides agree with TRBD2. CDR3 length: 16 amino acids. V shed 2 bases, J shed 8 bases, and the junction held 13 bases outside the gene matches. CDR1 is SEHNR, CDR2 FQNEAQ, per germline (reference sequence). CDR3 region: CASSLREAGPHLTQYF. The CDR3, as DNA: TGTGCCAGCAGCTTACGGGAAGCGGGACCCCATCTTACGCAGTATTTT.

This clone was counted a few times. This rearrangement joins TRBV5-1 to TRBJ2-1; TRBD2 is a possible D gene (5 bases). The CDR3 is 16 amino acids. The germline V gene has CDR1 SGHRS and CDR2 YFSETQ. The V end was cut by 4 bases, the J end by 1 base, with 15 bases between. The CDR3 region has the DNA TGCGCCAGCAGCCCAGAACTAGATTCATCCTACAATGAGCAGTTCTTC. Amino acid sequence: CASSPELDSSYNEQFF.

The genes are TRBV5-1 and TRBJ1-2, with TRBD1 as a possible D gene (5 bases). The CDR3 contains 16 residues. V lost 4 bases, J lost 6 bases, and 22 bases lay in between. Germline CDR1 SGHRS, CDR2 YFSETQ. CDR3 bases: TGCGCCAGCAGCCTCAACCTATTACAGGACGCGGATGGCTACACCTTC. It codes for CASSLNLLQDADGYTF.

The V gene is TRBV3-1 (or the pseudogene TRBV3-2), the J gene TRBJ1-4; no clear D. CDR1 is LGHDT, CDR2 YNNKEL, per germline (reference sequence). The length of the CDR3 is 14 residues. V shed 1 base and J shed 8 bases, with 11 bases lying between them. The CDR3 DNA reads TGTGCCAGCAGCCAAGTTGGCTTGGGCGAAAAACTGTTTTTT. Its translation: CASSQVGLGEKLFF.

This chain links TRBV2 with TRBJ1-4; TRBD1 might be the D (6 bases). Between the trimmed V and J ends, which lost 4 bases and 8 bases, there was a span of 17 bases. This CDR3 is built from 15 residues. Germline V gene sequence: CDR1 SNHLY, CDR2 FYNNEI. The CDR3 sequence is CASSGTGKIAEKLFF. For the CDR3, the DNA is TGTGCCAGCAGTGGAACAGGGAAAATTGCAGAAAAACTGTTTTTT.

V and J are TRBV2 and TRBJ2-3, with 12 bases lining up with TRBD2. This CDR3 region has 16 residues. Trimming removed 6 bases from V and 3 bases from J; junction bases left unmatched: 7. CDR1 and CDR2 from the germline V gene are SNHLY and FYNNEI. This chain's CDR3 is CASRAASGGGTDTQYF. The CDR3 nucleotides read TGTGCCAGCAGGGCCGCTAGCGGGGGGGGAACAGATACGCAGTATTTT.

The genes are TRBV29-1 and TRBJ2-7; maybe TRBD1 (6 bases). Trimming pared 5 bases from V and 1 base from J, leaving 9 bases between. The length of the CDR3 is 12 residues. Germline CDR1 reads SQVTM; CDR2 reads ANQGSEA. DNA of the CDR3: TGCAGCGTTTGGACAGCGTCCTACGAGCAGTACTTC. It is translated as CSVWTASYEQYF.

The gene calls are TRBV13 and TRBJ1-3; 8 bases agree with TRBD1. This CDR3 has 15 amino acids. V lost 4 bases to trimming and J lost 4 bases; unmatched junction nucleotides: 6. The V gene's germline CDR1 is PRHDT and CDR2 FYEKMQ (reference sequence). For the CDR3, the DNA is TGTGCCAGCAGCTCCTCGACAGGGGTCGGAAACACCATATATTTT. Encoded protein: CASSSSTGVGNTIYF. The complete variable domain, with remaining parts taken from reference TRBV13 and TRBJ1-3, reads AAGVIQSPRHLIKEKRETATLKCYPIPRHDTVYWYQQGPGQDPQFLISFYEKMQSDKGSIPDRFSAQQFSDYHSELNMSSLELGDSALYFCASSSSTGVGNTIYFGEGSWLTVV.

The J gene is TRBJ1-6, the V gene TRBV4-1; TRBD1 matches 8 bases. In germline, CDR1 is MGHRA, CDR2 YSYEKL. J was trimmed by 7 bases and V by 6 bases; bases with no gene match: 8. The CDR3 is made up of 15 amino acids. The CDR3 loop reads CASRPPGQDNSPLHF. The DNA for the CDR3 is TGCGCCAGCAGACCCCCGGGACAGGACAATTCACCCCTCCACTTT.

V usage is TRBV5-1 and J usage is TRBJ2-2, with a tentative D call TRBD2 (5 bases). The length of the CDR3 is 14 residues. V was shortened by 0 bases and J by 6 bases, with 9 bases between the two germline ends. The germline CDR1 and CDR2 sequences are SGHRS and YFSETQ. The CDR3 DNA reads TGCGCCAGCAGCTTGGGGAGAGCGGCCGGGGAGCTGTTTTTT. It translates to CASSLGRAAGELFF.

The V and J genes are TRBV24-1 and TRBJ1-1; 10 nucleotides match TRBD1. The germline V gene has CDR1 KGHDR and CDR2 SFDVKD. The CDR3 is made up of 14 amino acids. V lost 4 bases to trimming and J lost 14 bases; unmatched junction nucleotides: 12. CDR3 sequence reads: CATSDSTGQGWDFF. The CDR3 nucleotides are TGTGCCACCAGTGACTCCACGGGACAGGGGTGGGACTTCTTT.

This clone was observed a handful of times. The chain recombines TRBV4-3 with TRBJ1-2; D not resolved. Germline V gene data show CDR1 as LGHNA and CDR2 as YSLEER. The CDR3 length is 14 residues. V lost 0 bases and J lost 0, with 5 bases in between. The CDR3 loop is CASSQEIANYGYTF. CDR3 in DNA: TGCGCCAGCAGCCAAGAAATCGCTAACTATGGCTACACCTTC.

The V call is TRBV5-6, the J call TRBJ1-6, with 9 bases that match TRBD1. There are 18 residues in the CDR3. V lost 0 bases, J lost 2 bases, and 6 bases stayed unmatched. CDR1 and CDR2 (germline): SGHDT, YYEEEE. CDR3: CASSLDRGRKAYNSPLHF. CDR3 DNA: TGTGCCAGCAGCTTGGACAGGGGGCGCAAGGCCTATAATTCACCCCTCCACTTT.

This sequence joins TRBV27 and TRBJ1-4; TRBD1 matches 8 bases. The V segment lost 5 bases and the J segment 3 bases; nucleotides outside the gene matches: 5. Germline lookup yields CDR1 MNHEY and CDR2 SMNVEV (reference sequence). CDR3 size: 15 residues. This chain's CDR3 is CASSPIQGANEKLFF. The CDR3 DNA reads as TGTGCCAGCAGTCCTATACAGGGGGCTAATGAAAAACTGTTTTTT.

The genes are TRBV4-1 and TRBJ1-5, with D maybe TRBD1 (5 bases). The V gene's germline CDR1 is MGHRA and CDR2 YSYEKL. This CDR3 comprises 15 residues. V was trimmed by 0 bases and J by 0 bases, leaving 6 bases between them. The CDR3 coding sequence is TGCGCCAGCAGCCAAGAAGGGGATAGCAATCAGCCCCAGCATTTT. It codes for CASSQEGDSNQPQHF.

The chain has TRBV9 and TRBJ2-6; D is unclear. V was shortened by 2 bases and J by 3 bases, with 6 bases between the two germline ends. The CDR3 has 14 residues. The V gene's germline CDR1 is SGDLS and CDR2 YYNGEE. CDR3 in amino acids: CASSVLSGANVLTF. The DNA of the CDR3 is TGTGCCAGCAGCGTCCTCAGTGGGGCCAACGTCCTGACTTTC.

The CDR3 here is CASSQAPRGSLYNEQFF. DNA of the CDR3: TGTGCCAGCAGCCAAGCTCCCCGCGGGAGCCTATACAATGAGCAGTTCTTC. The chain joins TRBV3-1 (or the pseudogene TRBV3-2) to TRBJ2-1, with 7 bases aligning to TRBD2. Germline V gene lookup returns CDR1 LGHDT and CDR2 YNNKEL (reference sequence). The length of the CDR3 is 17 residues. Trimming at V came to 1 base and at J to 4 bases, leaving 10 bases not matched to a gene.

The rearrangement links TRBV5-4 to TRBJ2-3; D is ambiguous. Trimming shortened V by 0 bases and J by 1 base, and 3 bases separated the two germline ends. The CDR3 covers 13 residues. CDR1 SGHNT and CDR2 YYREEE come from the germline V gene (reference sequence). CDR3 region: CASSLAGTDTQYF. The CDR3 nucleotides are TGTGCCAGCAGCTTGGCGGGCACAGATACGCAGTATTTT. The variable domain in full, with the rest retrieved from reference TRBV5-4 and TRBJ2-3, is ETGVTQSPTHLIKTRGQQVTLRCSSQSGHNTVSWYQQALGQGPQFIFQYYREEENGRGNFPPRFSGLQFPNYSSELNVNALELDDSALYLCASSLAGTDTQYFGPGTRLTVL.

V usage is TRBV9 and J usage is TRBJ2-5, with D uncertain. V was shortened by 1 base and J by 2 bases, with 12 bases between the two germline ends. Germline V gene lookup returns CDR1 SGDLS and CDR2 YYNGEE. The CDR3 sequence is 15 residues long. The CDR3 DNA is TGTGCCAGCAGCGTAAAGTCCACAAGACAAGAGACCCAGTACTTC. This encodes CASSVKSTRQETQYF.

V is TRBV3-1 (or the pseudogene TRBV3-2) and J is TRBJ1-1; 9 bases agree with TRBD1. The germline V gene has CDR1 LGHDT and CDR2 YNNKEL (reference sequence). The CDR3 covers 13 residues. V gave up 4 bases and J gave up 7 bases; unmatched junction bases: 4. Here the CDR3 reads CASSRGQGFEAFF. The CDR3 DNA reads as TGTGCCAGCAGCCGCGGACAGGGGTTTGAAGCTTTCTTT.

The V call is TRBV24-1, the J call TRBJ1-4; weak D call: TRBD1 (6 bases). The V end was cut by 3 bases, the J end by 5 bases, with 12 bases between. Germline assignment: CDR1 KGHDR and CDR2 SFDVKD. CDR3 length: 15 residues. CDR3 DNA: TGTGCCACCAGTGATCGGACAGACAAAAATGAAAAACTGTTTTTT. Amino acid sequence: CATSDRTDKNEKLFF.

This rearrangement joins TRBV12-5 to TRBJ2-4; 10 bases line up with TRBD2. Per the germline V gene, CDR1 is LGHNT and CDR2 is FRNRAP. This CDR3 spans 18 amino acids. Losses at the gene ends were 4 bases for V and 0 bases for J; bases not matched to a gene: 9. The CDR3 protein is CASGWLAGARGAKNIQYF. The CDR3 DNA reads as TGTGCTAGTGGTTGGCTAGCGGGGGCCCGAGGAGCCAAAAACATTCAGTACTTC.